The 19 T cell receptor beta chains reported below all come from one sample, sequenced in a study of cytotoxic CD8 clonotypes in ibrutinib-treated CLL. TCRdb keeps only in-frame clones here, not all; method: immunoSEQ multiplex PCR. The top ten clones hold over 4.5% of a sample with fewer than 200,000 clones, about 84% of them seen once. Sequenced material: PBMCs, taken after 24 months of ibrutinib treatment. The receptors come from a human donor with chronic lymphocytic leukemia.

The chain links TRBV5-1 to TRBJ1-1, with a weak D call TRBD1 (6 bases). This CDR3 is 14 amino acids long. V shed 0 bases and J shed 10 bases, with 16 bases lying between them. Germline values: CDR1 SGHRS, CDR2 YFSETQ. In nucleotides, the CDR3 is TGCGCCAGCAGCTTGGACAGGGTGGGATTGGGAGCTTTCTTT. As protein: CASSLDRVGLGAFF.

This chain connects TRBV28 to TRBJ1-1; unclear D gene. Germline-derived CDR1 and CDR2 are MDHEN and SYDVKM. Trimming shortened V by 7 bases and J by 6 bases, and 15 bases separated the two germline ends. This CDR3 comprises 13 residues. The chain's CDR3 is CASITPSPSEAFF. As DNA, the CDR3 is TGTGCCAGCATTACTCCGTCCCCCTCTGAAGCTTTCTTT. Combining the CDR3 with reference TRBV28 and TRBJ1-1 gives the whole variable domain DVKVTQSSRYLVKRTGEKVFLECVQDMDHENMFWYRQDPGLGLRLIYFSYDVKMKEKGDIPEGYSVSREKKERFSLILESASTNQTSMYLCASITPSPSEAFFGQGTRLTVV.

The CDR3 loop is CASSLAGGKYEQYF. In nucleotides, the CDR3 is TGTGCCAGCAGTTTAGCGGGAGGGAAATACGAGCAGTACTTC. The chain recombines TRBV28 with TRBJ2-7, with 9 bases matching TRBD2. This CDR3 is built from 14 residues. Losses at the gene ends were 2 bases for V and 4 bases for J; bases not matched to a gene: 3. Per the germline V gene, CDR1 is MDHEN and CDR2 is SYDVKM.

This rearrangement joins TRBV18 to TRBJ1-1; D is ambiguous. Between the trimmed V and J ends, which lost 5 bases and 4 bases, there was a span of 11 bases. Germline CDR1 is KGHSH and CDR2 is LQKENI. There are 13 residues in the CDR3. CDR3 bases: TGTGCCAGCTCATTCGACGCGAGCACTGAAGCTTTCTTT. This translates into CASSFDASTEAFF. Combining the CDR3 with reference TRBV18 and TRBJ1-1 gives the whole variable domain NAGVMQNPRHLVRRRGQEARLRCSPMKGHSHVYWYRQLPEEGLKFMVYLQKENIIDESGMPKERFSAEFPKEGPSILRIQQVVRGDSAAYFCASSFDASTEAFFGQGTRLTVV.

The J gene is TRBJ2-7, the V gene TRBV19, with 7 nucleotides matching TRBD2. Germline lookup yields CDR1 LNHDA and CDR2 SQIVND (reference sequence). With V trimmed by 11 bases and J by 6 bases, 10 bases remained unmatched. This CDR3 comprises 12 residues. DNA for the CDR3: TGTGCCCGCCTAGTATGGGGGGGCGAGCAGTACTTC. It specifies CARLVWGGEQYF.

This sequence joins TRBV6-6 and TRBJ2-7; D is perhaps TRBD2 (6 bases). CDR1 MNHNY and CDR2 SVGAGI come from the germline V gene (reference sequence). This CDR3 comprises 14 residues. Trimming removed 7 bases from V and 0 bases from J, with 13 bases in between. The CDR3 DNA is TGTGCCAGCACCCTTTCCGGGAGCTCCTACGAGCAGTACTTC. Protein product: CASTLSGSSYEQYF.

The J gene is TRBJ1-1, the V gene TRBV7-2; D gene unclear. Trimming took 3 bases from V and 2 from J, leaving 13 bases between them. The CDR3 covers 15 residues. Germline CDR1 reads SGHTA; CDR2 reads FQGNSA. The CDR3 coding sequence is TGTGCCAGCAGCTTGAACCGGCTGGGAAACACTGAAGCTTTCTTT. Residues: CASSLNRLGNTEAFF.

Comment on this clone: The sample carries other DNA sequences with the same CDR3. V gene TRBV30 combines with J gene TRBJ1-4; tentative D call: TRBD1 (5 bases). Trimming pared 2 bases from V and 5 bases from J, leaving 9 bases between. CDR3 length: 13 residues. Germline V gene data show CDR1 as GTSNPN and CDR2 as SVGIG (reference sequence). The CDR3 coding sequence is TGTGCCTGGAGTTCGGGACCGAATGAAAAACTGTTTTTT. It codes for CAWSSGPNEKLFF.

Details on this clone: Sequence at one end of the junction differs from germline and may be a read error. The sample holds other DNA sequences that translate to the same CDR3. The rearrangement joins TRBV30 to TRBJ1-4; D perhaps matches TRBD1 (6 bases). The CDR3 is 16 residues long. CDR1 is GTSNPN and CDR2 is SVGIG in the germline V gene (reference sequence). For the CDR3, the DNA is TGCGCCTGGAGTTCGAAGGGGGTCGGAACTAATGAAAAACTGTTTTTT. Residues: CAWSSKGVGTNEKLFF.

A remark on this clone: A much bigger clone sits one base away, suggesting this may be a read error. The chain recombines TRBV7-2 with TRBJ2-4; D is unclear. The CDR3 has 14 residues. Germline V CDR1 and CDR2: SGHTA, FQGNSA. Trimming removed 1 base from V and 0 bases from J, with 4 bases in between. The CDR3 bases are TGTGCCAGCAGCTTAGGAGGAGCCAAAAACATTCAGTACTTC. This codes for CASSLGGAKNIQYF. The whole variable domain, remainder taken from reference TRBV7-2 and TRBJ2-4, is GAGVSQSPSNKVTEKGKDVELRCDPISGHTALYWYRQSLGQGLEFLIYFQGNSAPDKSGLPSDRFSAERTGGSVSTLTIQRTQQEDSAVYLCASSLGGAKNIQYFGAGTRLSVL.

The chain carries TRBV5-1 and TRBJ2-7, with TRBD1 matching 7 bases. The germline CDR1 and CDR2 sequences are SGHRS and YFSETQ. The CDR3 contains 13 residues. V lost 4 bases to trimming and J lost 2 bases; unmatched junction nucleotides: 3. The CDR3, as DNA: TGCGCCAGCAGCAAGGACAGGCCCTACGAGCAGTACTTC. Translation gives CASSKDRPYEQYF.

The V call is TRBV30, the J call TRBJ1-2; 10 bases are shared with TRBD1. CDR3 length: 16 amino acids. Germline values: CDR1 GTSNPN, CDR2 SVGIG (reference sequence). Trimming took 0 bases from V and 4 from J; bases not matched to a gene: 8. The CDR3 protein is CAWSVWGDRGVYGYTF. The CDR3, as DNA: TGTGCCTGGAGTGTATGGGGGGACAGGGGCGTCTATGGCTACACCTTC. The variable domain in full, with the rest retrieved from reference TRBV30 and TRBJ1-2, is SQTIHQWPATLVQPVGSPLSLECTVEGTSNPNLYWYRQAAGRGLQLLFYSVGIGQISSEVPQNLSASRPQDRQFILSSKKLLLSDSGFYLCAWSVWGDRGVYGYTFGSGTRLTVV.

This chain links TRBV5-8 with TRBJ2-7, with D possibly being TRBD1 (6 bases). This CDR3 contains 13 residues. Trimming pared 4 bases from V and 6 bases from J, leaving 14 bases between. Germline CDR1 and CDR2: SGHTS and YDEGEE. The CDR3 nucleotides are TGTGCCAGCAGCGACCCTCACAGGGCCGAGCAGTACTTC. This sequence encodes CASSDPHRAEQYF.

CDR3 residues: CASSRTGTEAFF. In DNA, the CDR3 is TGTGCCAGTAGTCGGACAGGCACTGAAGCTTTCTTT. This rearrangement joins TRBV19 to TRBJ1-1; 7 positions agree with TRBD1. V trimming: 5 bases; J trimming: 4 bases; junction bases outside the gene matches: 1. CDR1 LNHDA and CDR2 SQIVND come from the germline V gene (reference sequence). This CDR3 has 12 amino acids.

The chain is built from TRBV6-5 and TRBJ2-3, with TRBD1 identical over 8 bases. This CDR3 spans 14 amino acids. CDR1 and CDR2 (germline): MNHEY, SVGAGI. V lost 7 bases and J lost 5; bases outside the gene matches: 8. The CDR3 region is CASTGQGGGDTQYF. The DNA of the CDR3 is TGTGCCAGCACAGGACAGGGAGGAGGAGATACGCAGTATTTT.

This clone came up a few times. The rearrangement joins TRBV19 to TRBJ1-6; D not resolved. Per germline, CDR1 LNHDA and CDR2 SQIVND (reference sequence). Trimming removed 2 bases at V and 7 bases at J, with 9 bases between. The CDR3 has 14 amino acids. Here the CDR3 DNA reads TGTGCCAGTAGTATATCACCGGTAAATTCACCCCTCCACTTT. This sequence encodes CASSISPVNSPLHF.

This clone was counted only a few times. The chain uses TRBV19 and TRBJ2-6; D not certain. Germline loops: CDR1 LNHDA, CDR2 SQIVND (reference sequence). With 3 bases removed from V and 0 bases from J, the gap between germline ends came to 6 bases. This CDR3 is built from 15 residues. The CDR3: CASSIAGSGANVLTF. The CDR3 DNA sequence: TGTGCCAGTAGTATCGCAGGCTCTGGGGCCAACGTCCTGACTTTC.

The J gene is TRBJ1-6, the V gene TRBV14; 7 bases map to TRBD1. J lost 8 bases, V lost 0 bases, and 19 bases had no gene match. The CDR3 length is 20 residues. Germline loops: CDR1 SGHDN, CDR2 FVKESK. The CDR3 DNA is TGTGCCAGCAGCCAAGAGATTGCTACATCGACAGGGACGAGCGATTCACCCCTCCACTTT. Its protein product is CASSQEIATSTGTSDSPLHF.

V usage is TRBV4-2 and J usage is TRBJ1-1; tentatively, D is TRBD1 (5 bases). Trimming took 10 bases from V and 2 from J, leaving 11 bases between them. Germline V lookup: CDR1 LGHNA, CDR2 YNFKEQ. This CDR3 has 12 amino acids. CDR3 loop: CATGGVNTEAFF. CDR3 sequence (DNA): TGTGCCACGGGGGGGGTAAACACTGAAGCTTTCTTT.